Below, one T cell receptor beta chain is given with its context. Antigen specificity is unknown. The PCR employed 60 Vbeta primers together with 13 Jbeta primers. The authors' processing: A follow-up analysis tallied 86 million or so unique TCR beta chains, roughly 11 million shared. The assay was immunoSEQ multiplex PCR, and TCRdb's table has in-frame clones only and misses some. V, J and clone size were drawn from that table, and D and trimming were deduced from the DNA. The table records around 97,000 clones, around 9.6% of them present only once. The sample comes from a study of cytomegalovirus exposure and HLA in healthy donors. Overall study results and limits: TCR beta V- and J-gene trimming was later associated with a missense DCLRE1C variant. There were fewer than 200 TCR beta chains listed as cytomegalovirus-associated. The likely explanation for a cluster of highly shared sequence variants was sequencing artifact.

The CDR3 is 15 residues long. CDR1 and CDR2 (germline): LGHNT, FRNRAP. Losses at the gene ends were 0 bases for V and 4 bases for J; bases not matched to a gene: 4. V usage is TRBV12-5 and J usage is TRBJ1-1; TRBD1 matches 8 bases. The sample consisted of PBMCs. This sequence originates from a man in his fifties in good health and CMV-seropositive. CDR3 sequence (DNA): TGTGCTAGTGGTTTGGTTCGACAGGGGCCCACTGAAGCTTTCTTT. Its protein product is CASGLVRQGPTEAFF.